Given below is one T cell receptor beta chain in context. Its antigen is unknown. Base-call qualities are not available, and no considerably larger clone is one nucleotide away. The sample belongs to a study of cytotoxic CD8 clonotypes in ibrutinib-treated CLL (dated by TCRdb to 2020 to 2022). For the wider study: In this cohort, about 16 patients were treatment-naive and roughly ten were relapsed/refractory, while fewer than 18 had unmutated IGHV. Samples at response were collected after a median of roughly 13 months of treatment, with a range of about 6 to 40 months. Responses were partial in some 24 patients and complete in 2; after median approximately 69 months follow-up, around 14 stayed in remission and some twelve progressed. An average of 255,043 productive templates and 94,082 productive rearrangements was obtained per sample. Cryopreserved peripheral blood mononuclear cells were collected at three points: before therapy, at response, and at either sustained remission or disease progression. Of the approximately 87 participants in the trial, about two dozen had longitudinal samples available. Every sample from remission and from progressive disease was obtained while the patients were still on ibrutinib. What the work shows at the level of the full study, not this receptor alone: Sampling times were not matched between patients in sustained remission and patients whose disease was progressing, and lymph node repertoires were not examined. At ibrutinib response clonality went up, during sustained remission it held steady, and at progression it dropped back toward baseline. At baseline, clonality was higher than in age-matched healthy donors and showed a strong correlation with circulating CD8+ T-cell counts. Public clonotypes were rare and either shrank or stayed stable during treatment, and the rise in clonality at ibrutinib response reflected expansion of private clonotypes.

Taken from the germline V gene, the CDR1 and CDR2 loops are SGDLS and YYNGEE. From V the trimming removes 4 bases and from J it removes 9 bases, while the gene matches leave 9 bases of the junction unaccounted for. The CDR3 numbers 16 residues from cysteine through phenylalanine. The CDR3 DNA has 48 bases and is translated from base 1. Reading the label with the study, this specimen's time point is: approximately twelve months on ibrutinib. Around 2 micrograms of genomic DNA were extracted from cryopreserved PBMCs for TCR beta library preparation. Longitudinal blood samples from CLL patients on ibrutinib monotherapy underwent high-throughput TCR beta sequencing. Patients were enrolled in a phase 2 open-label single-center ibrutinib monotherapy trial. On a MiSeq, deep resolution sequencing aimed for a depth between 1 in 1 million and 1 in 200,000 T cells, with each clonotype covered approximately 9.8x on average. TCR beta libraries were generated with the immunoSEQ hsTCRB Kit. The source study handled its data this way. Data were analyzed with ImmunoSEQ Data Assistant and ImmunoSEQ Analyzer, with V, D and J genes assigned per IMGT definitions. Clonality was computed as one minus normalized Shannon entropy of productive rearrangement frequencies, ranging from 0 to 1. Public clonotype analysis was restricted to overrepresented clonotypes comprising at least 0.05% of each patient's repertoire. Approximately 14 age-matched healthy donor repertoires from immuneACCESS served as clonality controls. TCRdb mirrors the immuneACCESS table, restricted to in-frame sequences. Some clones are absent from its copies; in checked studies, under half trace to an unresolved V gene, and the reason for the others is unknown. The V and J calls and clone size come from that table; D and trimming were worked out from the DNA. The sample profile shows 130,000 or so clones; roughly 80% of them were found once. The ten top clones hold 28% of the sample.

The V and J genes are TRBV9 and TRBJ2-1, and 14 junctional nucleotides match TRBD2. The TCR comes from a human donor with chronic lymphocytic leukemia. Here the sequenced sample was PBMCs, taken after 12 months of ibrutinib treatment. The CDR3 protein: CASSPAGTSGRGEQFF. The DNA is TGTGCCAGCAGCCCCGCCGGGACTAGCGGGAGAGGTGAGCAGTTCTTC.